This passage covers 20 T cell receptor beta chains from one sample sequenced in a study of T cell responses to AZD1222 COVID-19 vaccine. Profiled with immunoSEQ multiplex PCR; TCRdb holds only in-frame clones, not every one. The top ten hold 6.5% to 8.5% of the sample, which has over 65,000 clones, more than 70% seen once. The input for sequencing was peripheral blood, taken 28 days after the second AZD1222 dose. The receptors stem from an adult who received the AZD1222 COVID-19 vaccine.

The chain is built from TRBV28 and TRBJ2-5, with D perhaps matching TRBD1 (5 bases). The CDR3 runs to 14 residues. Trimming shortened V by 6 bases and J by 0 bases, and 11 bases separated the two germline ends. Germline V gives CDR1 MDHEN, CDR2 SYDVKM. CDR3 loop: CASRTTAYQETQYF. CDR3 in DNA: TGTGCCAGCAGAACGACAGCGTACCAAGAGACCCAGTACTTC.

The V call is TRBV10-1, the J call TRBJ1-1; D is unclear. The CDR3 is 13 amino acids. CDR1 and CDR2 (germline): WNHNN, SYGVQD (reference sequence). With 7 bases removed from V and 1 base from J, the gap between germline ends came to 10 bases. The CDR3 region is CASTGQRNTEAFF. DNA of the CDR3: TGCGCCAGCACCGGGCAGCGGAACACTGAAGCTTTCTTT.

CDR3 nucleotide sequence: TGTGCCAGCTCACCGCCAATAAACAGGGTTGGTAACAATGAGCAGTTCTTC. Residues: CASSPPINRVGNNEQFF. V gene TRBV18 combines with J gene TRBJ2-1, with D possibly TRBD1 on 6 matching bases. Germline-derived CDR1 and CDR2 are KGHSH and LQKENI. V was clipped by 3 bases and J by 5 bases, with 20 bases between them. This CDR3 region has 17 residues.

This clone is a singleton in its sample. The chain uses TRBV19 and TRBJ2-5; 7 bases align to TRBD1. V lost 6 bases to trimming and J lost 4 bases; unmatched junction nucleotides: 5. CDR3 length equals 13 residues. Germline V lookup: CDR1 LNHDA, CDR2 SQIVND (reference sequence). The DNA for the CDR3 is TGTGCCAGTAGGACGACAGGGTCAGAGACCCAGTACTTC. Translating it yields CASRTTGSETQYF.

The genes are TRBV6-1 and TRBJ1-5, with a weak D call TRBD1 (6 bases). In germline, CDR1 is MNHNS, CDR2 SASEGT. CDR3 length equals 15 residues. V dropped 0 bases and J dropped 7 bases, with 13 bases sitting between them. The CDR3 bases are TGTGCCAGCAGTGAAGCAGACACAGGGTACCAGCCCCAGCATTTT. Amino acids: CASSEADTGYQPQHF.

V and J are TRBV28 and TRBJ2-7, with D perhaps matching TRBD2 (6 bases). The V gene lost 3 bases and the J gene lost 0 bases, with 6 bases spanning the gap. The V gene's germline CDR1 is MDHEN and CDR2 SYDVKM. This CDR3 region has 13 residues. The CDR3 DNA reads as TGTGCCAGCAGTTTGACTAGCTCCTACGAGCAGTACTTC. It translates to CASSLTSSYEQYF.

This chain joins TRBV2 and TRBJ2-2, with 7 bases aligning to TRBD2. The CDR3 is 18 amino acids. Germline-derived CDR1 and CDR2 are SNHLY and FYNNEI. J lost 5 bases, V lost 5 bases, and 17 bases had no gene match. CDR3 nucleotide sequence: TGTGCCAGCAGTCAGCTTCCAATAACTAGCGTTCGAACCGGGGAGCTGTTTTTT. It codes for CASSQLPITSVRTGELFF.

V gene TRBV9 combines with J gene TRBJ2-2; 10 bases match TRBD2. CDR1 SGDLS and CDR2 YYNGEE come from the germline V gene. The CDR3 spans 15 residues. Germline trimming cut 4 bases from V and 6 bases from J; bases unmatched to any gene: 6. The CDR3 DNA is TGTGCCAGCAGCTTGTCTAGCGGGAGTTCCGGGGAGCTGTTTTTT. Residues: CASSLSSGSSGELFF.

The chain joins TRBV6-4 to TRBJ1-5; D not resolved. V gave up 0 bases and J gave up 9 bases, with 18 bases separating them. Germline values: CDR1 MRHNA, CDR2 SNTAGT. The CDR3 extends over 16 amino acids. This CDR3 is CASSDSSPADRRPQHF. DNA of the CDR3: TGTGCCAGCAGTGACTCCTCCCCCGCAGACCGTCGGCCCCAGCATTTT.

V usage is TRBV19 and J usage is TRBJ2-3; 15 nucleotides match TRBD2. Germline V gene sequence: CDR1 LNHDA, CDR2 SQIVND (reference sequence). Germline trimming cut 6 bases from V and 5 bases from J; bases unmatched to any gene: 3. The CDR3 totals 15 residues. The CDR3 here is CASSGTSGRLDTQYF. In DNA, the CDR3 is TGTGCCAGTAGCGGGACTAGCGGGAGGCTAGATACGCAGTATTTT.

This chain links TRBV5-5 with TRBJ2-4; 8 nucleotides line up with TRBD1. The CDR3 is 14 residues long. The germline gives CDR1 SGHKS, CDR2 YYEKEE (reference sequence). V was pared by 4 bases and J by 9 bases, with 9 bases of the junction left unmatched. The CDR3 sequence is CASSGDRMNGIQYF. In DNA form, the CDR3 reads TGTGCCAGCAGCGGGGACAGGATGAATGGCATTCAGTACTTC.

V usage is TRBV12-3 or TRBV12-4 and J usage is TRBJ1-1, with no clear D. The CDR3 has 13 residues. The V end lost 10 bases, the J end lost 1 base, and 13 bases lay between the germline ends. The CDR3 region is CATLPSRNTEAFF. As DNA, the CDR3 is TGTGCCACCCTACCTTCCAGGAACACTGAAGCTTTCTTT.

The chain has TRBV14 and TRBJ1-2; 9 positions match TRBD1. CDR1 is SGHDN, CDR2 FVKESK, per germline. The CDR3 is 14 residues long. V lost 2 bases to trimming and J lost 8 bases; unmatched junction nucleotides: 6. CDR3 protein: CASSQNRGRGGYTF. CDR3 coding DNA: TGTGCCAGCAGCCAAAACAGGGGGCGCGGCGGCTACACCTTC.

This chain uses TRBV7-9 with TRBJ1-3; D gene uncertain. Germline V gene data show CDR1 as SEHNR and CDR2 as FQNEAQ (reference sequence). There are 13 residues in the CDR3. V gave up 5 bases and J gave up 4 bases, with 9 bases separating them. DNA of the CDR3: TGTGCCAGCAGCCCTCTCCGCGGAAACACCATATATTTT. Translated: CASSPLRGNTIYF.

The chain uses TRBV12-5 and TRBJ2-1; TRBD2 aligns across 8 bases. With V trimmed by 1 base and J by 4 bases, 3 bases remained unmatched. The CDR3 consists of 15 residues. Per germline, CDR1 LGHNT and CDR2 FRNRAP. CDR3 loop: CASGLGLAGYNEQFF. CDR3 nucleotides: TGTGCTAGTGGTTTGGGATTAGCGGGATACAATGAGCAGTTCTTC.

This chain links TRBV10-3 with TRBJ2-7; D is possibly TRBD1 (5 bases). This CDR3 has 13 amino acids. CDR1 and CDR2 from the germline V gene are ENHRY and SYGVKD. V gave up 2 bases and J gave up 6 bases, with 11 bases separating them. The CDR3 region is CAISEGRVSEQYF. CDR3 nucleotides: TGTGCCATCAGTGAGGGCAGGGTTTCCGAGCAGTACTTC.

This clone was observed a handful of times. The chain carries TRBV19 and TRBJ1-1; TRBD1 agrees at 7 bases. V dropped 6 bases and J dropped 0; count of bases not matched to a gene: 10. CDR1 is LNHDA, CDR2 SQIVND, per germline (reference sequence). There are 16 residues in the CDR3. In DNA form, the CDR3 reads TGTGCCAGTAGGGGAGGGTGGACAGGATTGAACACTGAAGCTTTCTTT. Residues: CASRGGWTGLNTEAFF. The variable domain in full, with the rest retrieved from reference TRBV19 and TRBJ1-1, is DGGITQSPKYLFRKEGQNVTLSCEQNLNHDAMYWYRQDPGQGLRLIYYSQIVNDFQKGDIAEGYSVSREKKESFPLTVTSAQKNPTAFYLCASRGGWTGLNTEAFFGQGTRLTVV.

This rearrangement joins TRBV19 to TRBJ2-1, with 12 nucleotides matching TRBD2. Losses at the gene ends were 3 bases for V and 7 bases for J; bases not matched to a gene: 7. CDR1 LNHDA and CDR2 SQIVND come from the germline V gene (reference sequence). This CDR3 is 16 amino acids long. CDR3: CASSIQLAGGRNEQFF. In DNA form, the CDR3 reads TGTGCCAGTAGTATTCAACTAGCGGGAGGCCGGAATGAGCAGTTCTTC.

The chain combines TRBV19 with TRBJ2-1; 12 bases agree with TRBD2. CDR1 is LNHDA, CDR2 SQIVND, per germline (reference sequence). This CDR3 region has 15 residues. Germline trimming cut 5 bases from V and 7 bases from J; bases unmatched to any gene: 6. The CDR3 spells CASSSLAGGWNEQFF. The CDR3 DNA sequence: TGTGCCAGTAGTTCCCTAGCGGGAGGGTGGAATGAGCAGTTCTTC.

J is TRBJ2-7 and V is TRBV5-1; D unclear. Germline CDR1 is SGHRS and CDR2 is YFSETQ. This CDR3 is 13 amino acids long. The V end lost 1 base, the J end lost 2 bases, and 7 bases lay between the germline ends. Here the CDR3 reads CASSLRVTYEQYF. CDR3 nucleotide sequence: TGCGCCAGCAGCTTGCGGGTCACCTACGAGCAGTACTTC. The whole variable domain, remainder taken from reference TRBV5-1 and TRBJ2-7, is KAGVTQTPRYLIKTRGQQVTLSCSPISGHRSVSWYQQTPGQGLQFLFEYFSETQRNKGNFPGRFSGRQFSNSRSEMNVSTLELGDSALYLCASSLRVTYEQYFGPGTRLTVT.